This T cell receptor (beta chain) was obtained from a study of cytomegalovirus exposure and HLA in healthy donors. The PCR used 60 Vbeta and 13 Jbeta primers. Per the authors' pipeline: Unique TCR beta chains numbered around 80 million in a later analysis, with approximately 10 million shared. The assay was immunoSEQ multiplex PCR, and TCRdb's table has in-frame clones only and misses some. The V and J calls and clone size are taken from that table; D and trimming were inferred from the DNA. This table has tens of thousands of clones, approximately 80% appearing once. V was trimmed by 0 bases and J by 5 bases, leaving 10 bases between them. The CDR3 covers 14 residues. Per germline, CDR1 SEHNR and CDR2 FQNEAQ (reference sequence).

The origin of this receptor is a man aged 18 to 30 in good health and CMV-seronegative. The chain combines TRBV7-9 with TRBJ1-1; TRBD1 might be the D (5 bases). Sequenced input: PBMCs. CDR3 sequence reads: CASSLAPRGTEAFF. The CDR3, as DNA: TGTGCCAGCAGCTTAGCCCCACGGGGGACTGAAGCTTTCTTT.